This T cell receptor beta chain was profiled in a study of blood T cell repertoires in COVID-19. Study context: Samples came from the United States, Italy and Spain, spanning acute and convalescent COVID-19. Sources were T cells, B-cell-depleted T cells, or PBMCs; the material itself was cDNA or gDNA.

This CDR3 has 16 amino acids. With V trimmed by 3 bases and J by 4 bases, 6 bases remained unmatched. The germline V gene has CDR1 MGHDK and CDR2 SYGVNS. Authors' analysis steps: For nucleated cells, counts were estimated from reference gene primer amplification. The data were produced by immunoSEQ multiplex PCR, yet TCRdb's version contains in-frame clones alone and is incomplete. Clonal size and the V and J genes are those of that table, whereas D and trimming came from the DNA. The table has about 670,000 clones, around 90% seen once. This clone occurred once. The TCR originated in a woman younger than 35 with acute or convalescent COVID-19. The chain combines TRBV25-1 with TRBJ2-2; TRBD1 agrees at 9 bases. The material sequenced was peripheral blood. The CDR3 sequence is CASSDTGTGSTGELFF. The DNA for the CDR3 is TGTGCCAGCAGTGACACCGGGACAGGGTCCACCGGGGAGCTGTTTTTT.